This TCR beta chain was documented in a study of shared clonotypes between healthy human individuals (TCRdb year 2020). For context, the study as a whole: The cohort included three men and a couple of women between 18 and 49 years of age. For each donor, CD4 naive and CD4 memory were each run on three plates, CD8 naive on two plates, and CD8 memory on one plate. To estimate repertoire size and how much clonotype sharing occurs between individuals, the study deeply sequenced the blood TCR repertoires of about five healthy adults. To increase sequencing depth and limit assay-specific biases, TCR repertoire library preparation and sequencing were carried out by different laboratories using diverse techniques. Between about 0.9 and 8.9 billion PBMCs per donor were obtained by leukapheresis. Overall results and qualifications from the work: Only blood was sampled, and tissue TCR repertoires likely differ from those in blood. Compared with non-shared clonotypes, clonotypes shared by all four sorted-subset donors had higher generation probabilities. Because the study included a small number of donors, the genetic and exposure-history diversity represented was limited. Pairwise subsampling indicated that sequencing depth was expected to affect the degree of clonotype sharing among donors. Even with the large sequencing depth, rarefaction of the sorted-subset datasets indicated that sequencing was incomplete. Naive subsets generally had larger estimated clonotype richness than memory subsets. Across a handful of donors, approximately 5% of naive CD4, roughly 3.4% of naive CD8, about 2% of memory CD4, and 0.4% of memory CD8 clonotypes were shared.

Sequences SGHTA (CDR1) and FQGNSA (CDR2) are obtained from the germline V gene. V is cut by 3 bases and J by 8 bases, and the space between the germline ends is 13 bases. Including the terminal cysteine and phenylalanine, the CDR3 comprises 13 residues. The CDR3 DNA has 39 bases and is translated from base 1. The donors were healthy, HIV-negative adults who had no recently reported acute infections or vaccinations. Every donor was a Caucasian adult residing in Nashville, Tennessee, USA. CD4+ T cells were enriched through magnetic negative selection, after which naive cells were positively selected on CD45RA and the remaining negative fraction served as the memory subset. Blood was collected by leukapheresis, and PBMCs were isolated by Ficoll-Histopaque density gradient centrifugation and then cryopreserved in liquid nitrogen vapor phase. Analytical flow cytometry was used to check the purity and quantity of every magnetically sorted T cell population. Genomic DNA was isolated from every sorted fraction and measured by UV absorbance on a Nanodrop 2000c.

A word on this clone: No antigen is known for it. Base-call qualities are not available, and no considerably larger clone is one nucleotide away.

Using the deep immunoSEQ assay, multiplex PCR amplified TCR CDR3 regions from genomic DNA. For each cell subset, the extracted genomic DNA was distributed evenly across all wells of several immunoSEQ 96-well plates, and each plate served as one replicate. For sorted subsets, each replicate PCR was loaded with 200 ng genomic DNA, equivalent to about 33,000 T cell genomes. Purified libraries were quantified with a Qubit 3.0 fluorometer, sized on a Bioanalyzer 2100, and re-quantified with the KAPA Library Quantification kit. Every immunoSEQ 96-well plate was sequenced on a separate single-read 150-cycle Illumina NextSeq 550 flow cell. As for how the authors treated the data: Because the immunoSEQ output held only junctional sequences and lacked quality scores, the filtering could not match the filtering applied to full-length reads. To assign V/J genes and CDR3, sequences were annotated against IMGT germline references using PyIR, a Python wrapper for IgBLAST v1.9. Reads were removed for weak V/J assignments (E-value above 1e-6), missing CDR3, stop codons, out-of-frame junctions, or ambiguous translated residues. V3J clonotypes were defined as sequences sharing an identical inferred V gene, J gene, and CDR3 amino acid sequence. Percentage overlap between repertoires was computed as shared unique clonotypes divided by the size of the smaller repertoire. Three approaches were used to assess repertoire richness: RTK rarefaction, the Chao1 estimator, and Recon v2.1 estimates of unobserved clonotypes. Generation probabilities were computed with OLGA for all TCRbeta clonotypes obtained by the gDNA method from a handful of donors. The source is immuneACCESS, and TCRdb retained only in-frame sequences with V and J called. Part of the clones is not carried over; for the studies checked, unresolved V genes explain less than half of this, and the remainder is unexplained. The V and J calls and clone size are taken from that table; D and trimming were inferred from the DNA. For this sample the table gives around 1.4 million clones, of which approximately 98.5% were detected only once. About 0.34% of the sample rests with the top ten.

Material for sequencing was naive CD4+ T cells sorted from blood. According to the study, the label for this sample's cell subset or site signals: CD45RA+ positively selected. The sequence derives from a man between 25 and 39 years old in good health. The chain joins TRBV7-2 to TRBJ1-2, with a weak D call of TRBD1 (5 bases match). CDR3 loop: CASSFQGSSGYTF. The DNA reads TGTGCCAGCAGCTTTCAGGGTTCGAGCGGCTACACCTTC.